This TCR beta chain was identified during a study of blood T cell repertoires in COVID-19. Original handling: Nucleated cell number was recorded as an estimate derived from reference gene primer amplification. Profiled with immunoSEQ multiplex PCR; TCRdb holds only in-frame clones, not every one. D and trimming were read from the DNA, whereas the V and J calls and clone size are those reported in that table. The sample has about 300,000 clones; approximately 88% are singletons. The ends were cut back, 0 bases at V and 3 bases at J, with 13 bases in the middle. Germline loops: CDR1 SGHRS, CDR2 YFSETQ. This CDR3 is 16 amino acids long.

The chain couples TRBV5-1 to TRBJ2-1; a possible D gene is TRBD1 (5 bases). The specimen was peripheral blood. This sequence originates from a human donor with COVID-19, enrolled during active disease. The donor label of this sample is uncertain. In DNA, the CDR3 is TGCGCCAGCAGCTTGGATGCGACAGCCATCTACAATGAGCAGTTCTTC. It is translated as CASSLDATAIYNEQFF.